The clone carrying this TCR beta chain was counted once. Antigen specificity is unknown. Other DNA sequences in the sample encode the same CDR3. The CDR3 covers 14 residues. CDR1 and CDR2 (germline): SGDLS, YYNGEE. V lost 0 bases and J lost 1, with 7 bases in between. This specimen belongs to a study of T cell responses to AZD1222 COVID-19 vaccine. Whole-study results and caveats: Unmutated variant regions reportedly attract nearly half of all spike-specific TCRs. Sampling captured repertoires only after the peak T cell response.

Produced via immunoSEQ multiplex PCR; TCRdb's table is partial and in-frame only. The table includes about 110,000 clones, 87% detected once. The V gene is TRBV9, the J gene TRBJ1-1; no definite D call. The clonotype originates from an adult in good health. The specimen comprised peripheral blood, sampled on day 0 of AZD1222 vaccination. CDR3 nucleotides: TGTGCCAGCAGCGTAGGCCCCCCGAACACTGAAGCTTTCTTT. Translation: CASSVGPPNTEAFF.